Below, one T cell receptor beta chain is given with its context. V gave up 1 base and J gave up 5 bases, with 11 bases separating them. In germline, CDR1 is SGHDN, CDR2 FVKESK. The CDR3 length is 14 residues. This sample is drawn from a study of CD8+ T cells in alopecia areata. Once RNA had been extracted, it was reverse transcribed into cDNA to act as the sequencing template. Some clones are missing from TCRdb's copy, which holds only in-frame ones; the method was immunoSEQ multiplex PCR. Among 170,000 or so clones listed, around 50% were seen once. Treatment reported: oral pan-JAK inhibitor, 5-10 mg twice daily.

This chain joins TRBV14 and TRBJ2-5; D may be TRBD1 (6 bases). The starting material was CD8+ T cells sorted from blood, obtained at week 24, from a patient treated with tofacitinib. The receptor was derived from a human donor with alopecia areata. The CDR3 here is CASSQGGQGETQYF. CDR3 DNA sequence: TGTGCCAGCAGCCAAGGGGGACAAGGGGAGACCCAGTACTTC.